A single sample gave rise to the 21 T cell receptor beta chains below, sequenced in a study of T cell responses to AZD1222 COVID-19 vaccine. Only in-frame clones appear in the TCRdb table, and some are missing; sequencing was by immunoSEQ multiplex PCR. The top ten hold approximately 3.5% of the sample, which has 140,000 to 150,000 clones, approximately 92% seen once. The source was peripheral blood, collected 28 days after the second AZD1222 dose. The receptors originated from an adult who received the AZD1222 COVID-19 vaccine.

The rearrangement joins TRBV18 to TRBJ1-1, with D possibly TRBD1 on 5 matching bases. V lost 3 bases and J lost 1, with 9 bases in between. This CDR3 region has 14 residues. Germline CDR1 reads KGHSH; CDR2 reads LQKENI. CDR3 loop: CASSPADTNTEAFF. The CDR3 nucleotides are TGTGCCAGCTCACCGGCGGACACGAACACTGAAGCTTTCTTT.

This clone occurred once. CDR3 bases: TGTGCCAGCAGATCGATAACCACAGGGGGCGAGCAGTACTTC. It yields the protein CASRSITTGGEQYF. V usage is TRBV2 and J usage is TRBJ2-7, with 8 bases fitting TRBD1. Germline CDR1 is SNHLY and CDR2 is FYNNEI. Trimming at V came to 6 bases and at J to 6 bases, leaving 10 bases not matched to a gene. The CDR3 has 14 residues.

V is TRBV2 and J is TRBJ1-5; TRBD1 aligns across 10 bases. V lost 6 bases, J lost 7 bases, and 6 bases stayed unmatched. This CDR3 region has 14 residues. Germline lookup yields CDR1 SNHLY and CDR2 FYNNEI. CDR3 bases: TGTGCCAGCAGGGTGGGACAGGGGAACCAGCCCCAGCATTTT. Protein: CASRVGQGNQPQHF. Variable domain in full (rest from reference TRBV2 and TRBJ1-5): EPEVTQTPSHQVTQMGQEVILRCVPISNHLYFYWYRQILGQKVEFLVSFYNNEISEKSEIFDDQFSVERPDGSNFTLKIRSTKLEDSAMYFCASRVGQGNQPQHFGDGTRLSIL.

The chain links TRBV11-2 to TRBJ1-3; possible D gene TRBD1, 5 bases. The CDR3 sequence is 15 residues long. The V end was cut by 9 bases, the J end by 0 bases, with 15 bases between. Germline assignment: CDR1 SGHAT and CDR2 FQNNGV. The CDR3 DNA follows: TGTGCCAGTCCTGGGGACCCTAGCTCTGGAAACACCATATATTTT. Translated, it gives CASPGDPSSGNTIYF. Complete variable domain (other parts from reference TRBV11-2 and TRBJ1-3): EAGVAQSPRYKIIEKRQSVAFWCNPISGHATLYWYQQILGQGPKLLIQFQNNGVVDDSQLPKDRFSAERLKGVDSTLKIQPAKLEDSAVYLCASPGDPSSGNTIYFGEGSWLTVV.

The V and J genes are TRBV27 and TRBJ1-6, with TRBD1 matching 9 bases. V gave up 5 bases and J gave up 9 bases; unmatched junction bases: 5. Per germline, CDR1 MNHEY and CDR2 SMNVEV (reference sequence). The CDR3 is made up of 14 amino acids. The CDR3 nucleotides read TGTGCCAGCAGTCCCGGGACAGGGCTTTCACCCCTCCACTTT. Encoded protein: CASSPGTGLSPLHF.

The chain uses TRBV6-5 and TRBJ2-7; D unclear. This CDR3 is 15 amino acids long. Germline V gene data show CDR1 as MNHEY and CDR2 as SVGAGI. V gave up 5 bases and J gave up 4 bases, with 18 bases separating them. CDR3 in amino acids: CASSRAQGPFYEQYF. CDR3 in DNA: TGTGCCAGCAGTCGGGCCCAAGGACCCTTTTACGAGCAGTACTTC.

The chain has TRBV30 and TRBJ2-1; 13 positions agree with TRBD2. CDR3 length: 14 amino acids. J lost 8 bases, V lost 2 bases, and 3 bases had no gene match. Germline CDR1 is GTSNPN and CDR2 is SVGIG (reference sequence). The CDR3 reads CAWSRLAGGYEQFF. Written as DNA, the CDR3 is TGTGCCTGGAGTCGACTAGCGGGAGGTTATGAGCAGTTCTTC.

This clone was seen more than once but under ten times. The chain combines TRBV7-2 with TRBJ1-2; D call uncertain. Germline lookup yields CDR1 SGHTA and CDR2 FQGNSA. The CDR3 covers 13 residues. Trimming removed 0 bases at V and 6 bases at J, with 8 bases between. This CDR3 reads CASSLAQADGYTF. CDR3 coding DNA: TGTGCCAGCAGCTTAGCGCAGGCAGATGGCTACACCTTC.

This clone was seen a single time. This chain connects TRBV9 to TRBJ2-1, with a tentative D call TRBD2 (6 bases). Germline CDR1 is SGDLS and CDR2 is YYNGEE. V was cut by 2 bases and J by 5 bases, with 11 bases left in between. The CDR3 is 14 residues long. DNA for the CDR3: TGTGCCAGCAGCGTCTCGACTAGACACAATGAGCAGTTCTTC. It translates to CASSVSTRHNEQFF.

The genes are TRBV5-1 and TRBJ1-6, with D possibly matching TRBD1 (6 bases). The CDR3 covers 16 residues. V was cut by 0 bases and J by 7 bases, with 14 bases left in between. Germline V gene data show CDR1 as SGHRS and CDR2 as YFSETQ. CDR3 loop: CASSLARGDSNSPLHF. As DNA, the CDR3 is TGCGCCAGCAGCTTGGCCAGGGGTGACTCAAATTCACCCCTCCACTTT.

The CDR3 is CASSEGGSWTGELFF. CDR3 bases: TGTGCCAGTAGTGAAGGCGGGAGTTGGACCGGGGAGCTGTTTTTT. The J gene is TRBJ2-2, the V gene TRBV19; 7 nucleotides line up with TRBD2. The CDR3 spans 15 residues. Looked up from germline, CDR1 is LNHDA and CDR2 is SQIVND (reference sequence). J gave up 5 bases and V 5 bases, and 8 bases lay outside the gene matches.

The V and J genes are TRBV24-1 and TRBJ2-3, with unresolved D. Trimming left V 1 base short and J 5 bases short, with 18 bases between. This CDR3 has 17 amino acids. Germline V CDR1 and CDR2: KGHDR, SFDVKD. Here the CDR3 reads CATSDLKLNDPKDTQYF. The CDR3 bases are TGTGCCACCAGTGATTTAAAGCTAAATGACCCAAAAGATACGCAGTATTTT.

This sequence joins TRBV15 and TRBJ2-7; 8 bases line up with TRBD1. Germline CDR1 and CDR2: LNHNV and YYDKDF (reference sequence). The V gene end was trimmed by 2 bases and the J gene end by 6 bases; junction bases not matched to a gene: 18. The CDR3 has 18 residues. The CDR3 DNA reads TGTGCCACCAGCAGACCCCAGCGGAGGACAGGGCCCCTACCCGAGCAGTACTTC. It codes for CATSRPQRRTGPLPEQYF.

V usage is TRBV6-5 and J usage is TRBJ2-5; D possibly uses TRBD1 or TRBD2 (5 bases each). Germline CDR1 is MNHEY and CDR2 is SVGAGI. V lost 6 bases to trimming and J lost 1 base, with 12 bases between them. The CDR3 loop spans 14 amino acids. For the CDR3, the DNA is TGTGCCAGCAGGTCGGGACGGATCCAAGAGACCCAGTACTTC. Translation gives CASRSGRIQETQYF.

DNA for the CDR3: TGTGCCAGCAGTCCCCCCAGTGGAGGGAAAGCGCAGTATTTT. Encoded protein: CASSPPSGGKAQYF. The chain employs TRBV28 and TRBJ2-3, with D possibly TRBD2 on 6 matching bases. Trimming took off 5 bases at V and 10 bases at J, with 19 bases between the two ends. Germline CDR1 is MDHEN and CDR2 is SYDVKM. The CDR3 is made up of 14 amino acids. Full variable domain (rest looked up from reference TRBV28 and TRBJ2-3): DVKVTQSSRYLVKRTGEKVFLECVQDMDHENMFWYRQDPGLGLRLIYFSYDVKMKEKGDIPEGYSVSREKKERFSLILESASTNQTSMYLCASSPPSGGKAQYFGPGTRLTVL.

This chain connects TRBV28 to TRBJ2-3, with 8 positions matching TRBD2. This CDR3 has 14 amino acids. Germline assignment: CDR1 MDHEN and CDR2 SYDVKM. The ends lost 10 bases at V and 5 bases at J; junction bases unmatched: 11. Here the CDR3 reads CATGGAGEVDTQYF. In nucleotides, the CDR3 is TGTGCCACCGGGGGGGCGGGAGAAGTAGATACGCAGTATTTT.

The genes are TRBV7-2 and TRBJ2-4, with 9 bases matching TRBD2. J was trimmed by 7 bases and V by 4 bases; bases with no gene match: 11. CDR1 is SGHTA, CDR2 FQGNSA, per germline. The length of the CDR3 is 16 residues. The CDR3 sequence is CASSYQGSGRRNIQYF. DNA for the CDR3: TGTGCCAGCAGCTACCAGGGTAGCGGGAGAAGGAACATTCAGTACTTC.

The chain recombines TRBV10-1 with TRBJ2-1, with 7 bases that match TRBD1. The CDR3 has 14 residues. CDR1 and CDR2 (germline): WNHNN, SYGVQD (reference sequence). Trimming removed 4 bases from V and 9 bases from J; junction bases left unmatched: 9. Here the CDR3 reads CASSATTGSGEQFF. The CDR3 coding sequence is TGCGCCAGCAGTGCGACGACAGGGAGTGGTGAGCAGTTCTTC.

Regarding this clone: At the DNA level, this CDR3 is encoded by other sequences in the same sample as well. This chain uses TRBV5-1 with TRBJ1-6; no clear D gene. The CDR3 covers 16 residues. V dropped 0 bases and J dropped 0 bases, with 7 bases sitting between them. Germline CDR1 is SGHRS and CDR2 is YFSETQ. CDR3 sequence: CASSLVASSYNSPLHF. The CDR3 coding sequence is TGCGCCAGCAGCTTGGTAGCGAGCTCCTATAATTCACCCCTCCACTTT.

The CDR3 DNA follows: TGTGCCTGGCAACAGGGGCCTAACTATGGCTACACCTTC. It translates to CAWQQGPNYGYTF. The chain is built from TRBV30 and TRBJ1-2; 7 nucleotides match TRBD1. V trimming: 5 bases; J trimming: 0 bases; junction bases outside the gene matches: 3. CDR3 length: 13 amino acids. Germline V gene sequence: CDR1 GTSNPN, CDR2 SVGIG (reference sequence). The full variable domain, in which reference TRBV30 and TRBJ1-2 provide the parts outside the CDR3, is SQTIHQWPATLVQPVGSPLSLECTVEGTSNPNLYWYRQAAGRGLQLLFYSVGIGQISSEVPQNLSASRPQDRQFILSSKKLLLSDSGFYLCAWQQGPNYGYTFGSGTRLTVV.

V and J are TRBV19 and TRBJ2-3; D might be TRBD1 (6 bases). CDR3 length: 15 amino acids. Trimming took off 5 bases at V and 3 bases at J, with 15 bases between the two ends. Germline V CDR1 and CDR2: LNHDA, SQIVND (reference sequence). CDR3 loop: CASSPTGPGTDTQYF. CDR3 coding DNA: TGTGCCAGTAGTCCCACAGGGCCGGGGACAGATACGCAGTATTTT.